Following are 31 T cell receptor beta chains from one sample sequenced in a study of early T cells in non-severe SARS-CoV-2 infection. TCRdb reprocessed the 5' RACE reads via MiXCR and lists one record per CDR3 protein. Of tens of thousands of distinct CDR3 sequences in the sample, more than 6.5% are singletons; the top ten hold 4.5% to 6%. Here the sequenced sample was whole blood, taken at baseline. The receptors derive from an adult who was a healthcare worker with PCR-confirmed SARS-CoV-2 infection or an uninfected control (not recorded which).

This clonotype was counted many times. Compared with germline, one end of the junction differs, possibly owing to a read error. The chain joins TRBV12-3 or TRBV12-4 to TRBJ1-3, with 8 bases that match TRBD1. This CDR3 contains 16 residues. The CDR3 DNA sequence: TGTGCCAGCAGGAAGGACAGGGAAGCTGCGGGAAACACCATATTTTTT. This gives the protein CASRKDREAAGNTIFF.

This clonotype was detected ten times or more. The chain is built from TRBV20-1 and TRBJ2-7, with TRBD1 matching over 12 bases. Germline V gene sequence: CDR1 DFQATT, CDR2 SNEGSKA (reference sequence). CDR3 length: 12 residues. V shed 6 bases and J 4 bases; nucleotides not matched to a gene: 1. DNA for the CDR3: TGCAGTGCGGGACAGGGGGCTTACGAGCAGTACTTC. Protein product: CSAGQGAYEQYF.

This clonotype was seen at least ten times. The rearrangement links TRBV20-1 to TRBJ1-6, with 10 bases aligning to TRBD1. The CDR3 length is 15 residues. The germline CDR1 and CDR2 sequences are DFQATT and SNEGSKA (reference sequence). V was clipped by 5 bases and J by 10 bases; unmatched bases: 11. This CDR3 reads CSAGSGTGVGSPLHF. CDR3 nucleotide sequence: TGCAGTGCTGGCTCCGGGACAGGGGTTGGATCACCCCTCCACTTT.

Many counts were recorded for this clonotype. The V call is TRBV12-3 or TRBV12-4, the J call TRBJ2-5; no clear D. This CDR3 has 11 amino acids. V was shortened by 3 bases and J by 5 bases, with 4 bases between the two germline ends. CDR3 nucleotide sequence: TGTGCCAGCAGTTTTCGTGAGACCCAGTACTTC. Its protein product is CASSFRETQYF.

This rearrangement joins TRBV3-1 to TRBJ1-3, with D possibly TRBD1 on 6 matching bases. Germline assignment: CDR1 LGHDT and CDR2 YNNKEL (reference sequence). This CDR3 has 16 amino acids. Trimming removed 4 bases from V and 0 bases from J, with 13 bases in between. CDR3 amino acids: CASSPGGQHSGNTIYF. The CDR3 region has the DNA TGTGCCAGCAGCCCGGGCGGACAGCACTCTGGAAACACCATATATTTT.

This clonotype came up many times. This chain links TRBV6-5 with TRBJ2-2; weak D call: TRBD1 (5 bases). The V gene's germline CDR1 is MNHEY and CDR2 SVGAGI. The CDR3 spans 15 residues. V lost 1 base and J 6 bases, leaving 12 bases between the germline ends. As DNA, the CDR3 is TGTGCCAGCAGTTACTTGACAGATCCTCCCGGGGAGCTGTTTTTT. Protein product: CASSYLTDPPGELFF.

This clonotype was seen only a few times. V gene TRBV28 combines with J gene TRBJ2-5, with a weak D call TRBD2 (5 bases). CDR1 is MDHEN, CDR2 SYDVKM, per germline. Trimming stripped 2 bases from V and 7 bases from J, with 14 bases between. This CDR3 has 14 amino acids. The CDR3, as DNA: TGTGCCAGCAGTTTAAGTTTATCTGGGAGGACCCAGTACTTC. As protein: CASSLSLSGRTQYF.

This clonotype was observed many times. The chain is built from TRBV28 and TRBJ2-7; 8 bases line up with TRBD1. The V gene's germline CDR1 is MDHEN and CDR2 SYDVKM. CDR3 length: 16 amino acids. Trimming cost V 3 bases and J 3 bases; bases outside gene matches: 10. In DNA, the CDR3 is TGTGCCAGCAGTTTTCCGGGACAGGCCGCGCACTACGAGCAGTACTTC. Translation: CASSFPGQAAHYEQYF.

This clonotype has more than one count but fewer than ten. The chain joins TRBV7-9 to TRBJ2-2; D perhaps matches TRBD1 (6 bases). The CDR3 runs to 14 residues. Germline V gives CDR1 SEHNR, CDR2 FQNEAQ (reference sequence). The ends were cut back, 6 bases at V and 5 bases at J, with 13 bases in the middle. CDR3 sequence (DNA): TGTGCCAGCAGTAACAGGGAAGGAACCGGGGAGCTGTTTTTT. This encodes CASSNREGTGELFF.

V and J are TRBV7-6 and TRBJ2-5; D ambiguous. The CDR3 extends over 12 amino acids. Germline V gene data show CDR1 as SGHVS and CDR2 as FNYEAQ. Trimming took off 8 bases at V and 0 bases at J, with 7 bases between the two ends. CDR3 nucleotide sequence: TGTGCCAGCGCGCTTGACCAAGAGACCCAGTACTTC. This translates into CASALDQETQYF.

This chain uses TRBV4-3 with TRBJ1-5; no reliable D call. The CDR3 runs to 15 residues. Looked up from germline, CDR1 is LGHNA and CDR2 is YSLEER. With 0 bases removed from V and 5 bases from J, the gap between germline ends came to 11 bases. The DNA of the CDR3 is TGCGCCAGCAGCCAAGATGAGAATGCCCATCAGCCCCAGCATTTT. Translated: CASSQDENAHQPQHF.

This clonotype was detected only a few times. The chain carries TRBV7-6 and TRBJ1-1, with TRBD1 identical over 8 bases. Germline trimming cut 1 base from V and 0 bases from J; bases unmatched to any gene: 7. Germline CDR1 and CDR2: SGHVS and FNYEAQ. The CDR3 contains 17 residues. The CDR3 spells CASSLGKAGGLNTEAFF. CDR3 DNA sequence: TGTGCCAGCAGCTTAGGCAAGGCAGGGGGCCTGAACACTGAAGCTTTCTTT.

The J gene is TRBJ2-3, the V gene TRBV7-6; the D gene is possibly TRBD2 (6 bases). Trimming pared 0 bases from V and 0 bases from J, leaving 10 bases between. The germline gives CDR1 SGHVS, CDR2 FNYEAQ. This CDR3 has 16 residues. The CDR3, as DNA: TGTGCCAGCAGCTTAGCGGGGGGATCTAGCACAGATACGCAGTATTTT. It codes for CASSLAGGSSTDTQYF.

This clonotype was detected ten times or more. This chain joins TRBV12-3 or TRBV12-4 and TRBJ2-1; TRBD2 matches at 7 bases. There are 16 residues in the CDR3. V gave up 8 bases and J gave up 9 bases; unmatched junction bases: 19. CDR3 sequence (DNA): TGTGCCAGCGGCCATCTGAGCGGGACCTGGCGTACTGAGCAGTTCTTC. Translation gives CASGHLSGTWRTEQFF.

V usage is TRBV4-2 and J usage is TRBJ2-3, with D possibly being TRBD2 (6 bases). Trimming took off 0 bases at V and 2 bases at J, with 9 bases between the two ends. Germline CDR1 and CDR2: LGHNA and YNFKEQ. The CDR3 sequence is 15 residues long. Here the CDR3 reads CASSQDQGLTDTQYF. The CDR3 nucleotides are TGTGCCAGCAGCCAAGACCAGGGACTCACAGATACGCAGTATTTT.

This clonotype was recorded a few times. The J gene is TRBJ2-7, the V gene TRBV15; perhaps TRBD1 as D (7 bases). V was shortened by 0 bases and J by 2 bases, with 11 bases between the two germline ends. This CDR3 is built from 15 residues. The germline V gene has CDR1 LNHNV and CDR2 YYDKDF (reference sequence). CDR3 loop: CATSRDPGGTYEQYF. The CDR3 coding sequence is TGTGCCACCAGCAGAGATCCAGGGGGGACCTACGAGCAGTACTTC.

The CDR3 coding sequence is TGTGCCAGCAGGGGACAGGGGGACACCATATATTTT. Translating it yields CASRGQGDTIYF. The chain couples TRBV6-5 to TRBJ1-3; TRBD1 agrees at 11 bases. Germline CDR1 is MNHEY and CDR2 is SVGAGI. J lost 8 bases, V lost 6 bases, and 0 bases had no gene match. The CDR3 consists of 12 residues.

This clonotype was detected many times. The V gene is TRBV6-2 or TRBV6-3, the J gene TRBJ1-5, with D unresolved. CDR1 is MNHEY, CDR2 SVGEGT, per germline. V shed 6 bases and J shed 7 bases, with 10 bases lying between them. The CDR3 loop spans 12 amino acids. The CDR3 protein is CASRKGNQPQHF. DNA of the CDR3: TGTGCCAGCAGGAAGGGTAACCAGCCCCAGCATTTT.

This clonotype has ten or more counts. The rearrangement uses TRBV9 and TRBJ2-3, with D possibly matching TRBD2 (5 bases). The ends were cut back, 0 bases at V and 3 bases at J, with 14 bases in the middle. Germline V gene sequence: CDR1 SGDLS, CDR2 YYNGEE. The CDR3 totals 16 residues. The CDR3 DNA is TGTGCCAGCAGCGTAGTGGGTCGGGGAGAAACAGATACGCAGTATTTT. Translated, it gives CASSVVGRGETDTQYF.

This clonotype has ten or more counts. The chain employs TRBV5-1 and TRBJ1-2, with D maybe TRBD1 (6 bases). Looked up from germline, CDR1 is SGHRS and CDR2 is YFSETQ. CDR3 length: 14 amino acids. Trimming removed 2 bases from V and 4 bases from J, with 12 bases in between. The CDR3: CASSFDRSAYGYTF. As DNA, the CDR3 is TGCGCCAGCAGCTTCGACAGGTCCGCCTATGGCTACACCTTC.

Regarding this clonotype: Since the CDR3 does not end with the conserved phenylalanine or tryptophan, this likely comes from a read error. The chain uses TRBV28 and TRBJ2-3; D gene unclear. This CDR3 comprises 17 residues. Germline V CDR1 and CDR2: MDHEN, SYDVKM. Deletions cut 2 bases from V and 4 bases from J, with 19 bases between. The CDR3 protein is CASSLPPIGSISDTQYL. In nucleotides, the CDR3 is TGTGCCAGCAGTTTACCCCCGATCGGCTCGATCTCAGATACGCAGTATTTA.

The chain has TRBV10-3 and TRBJ2-2; 9 bases line up with TRBD1. J lost 6 bases, V lost 6 bases, and 2 bases had no gene match. The germline V gene encodes CDR1 ENHRY and CDR2 SYGVKD. The CDR3 totals 13 residues. CDR3 coding DNA: TGTGCCATCAGCCGACAGGGGGCCGGGGAGCTGTTTTTT. It codes for CAISRQGAGELFF.

In this sample, this clonotype turned up a few times. This sequence joins TRBV7-2 and TRBJ2-7; 8 bases fit TRBD1. This CDR3 is 13 amino acids long. Germline CDR1 reads SGHTA; CDR2 reads FQGNSA. V shed 4 bases, J shed 6 bases, and the junction held 5 bases outside the gene matches. DNA of the CDR3: TGTGCCAGCAGCTCCGTACAGGGGGGCGAGCAGTACTTC. As protein: CASSSVQGGEQYF. Together with reference TRBV7-2 and TRBJ2-7, the CDR3 gives the full variable domain: GAGVSQSPSNKVTEKGKDVELRCDPISGHTALYWYRQSLGQGLEFLIYFQGNSAPDKSGLPSDRFSAERTGGSVSTLTIQRTQQEDSAVYLCASSSVQGGEQYFGPGTRLTVT.

This clonotype was seen many times. Compared with germline, one end of the junction differs, possibly owing to a read error. The chain employs TRBV4-2 and TRBJ2-3, with D perhaps matching TRBD1 or TRBD2 (5 bases each). The CDR3 contains 15 residues. Germline V gene lookup returns CDR1 LGHNA and CDR2 YNFKEQ. CDR3 sequence reads: CASTQGTISTDTQYF. In DNA, the CDR3 is TGTGCCAGCACCCAAGGGACGATTAGCACAGATACGCAGTATTTT.

Only a few counts were recorded for this clonotype. J is TRBJ2-7 and V is TRBV7-2, with 9 bases that match TRBD2. J was trimmed by 0 bases and V by 3 bases; bases with no gene match: 6. Germline CDR1 and CDR2: SGHTA and FQGNSA. There are 16 residues in the CDR3. The CDR3 spells CASSFPLAGFSYEQYF. CDR3 coding DNA: TGTGCCAGCAGCTTTCCTCTAGCGGGGTTCTCCTACGAGCAGTACTTC.

A few counts support this clonotype. The chain combines TRBV4-3 with TRBJ2-6; TRBD1 agrees at 7 bases. In germline, CDR1 is LGHNA, CDR2 YSLEER. Unmatched junction bases numbered 6, after V lost 1 base and J lost 0 bases. CDR3 length equals 18 residues. The CDR3 DNA reads as TGCGCCAGCAGCCAAGTGGGGCACAGGGGCTCTGGGGCCAACGTCCTGACTTTC. Protein product: CASSQVGHRGSGANVLTF.

This clonotype was observed at least ten times. V is TRBV5-6 and J is TRBJ1-1; D not certain. The CDR3 extends over 15 amino acids. CDR1 is SGHDT and CDR2 is YYEEEE in the germline V gene. The V end was cut by 7 bases, the J end by 0 bases, with 16 bases between. CDR3 bases: TGTGCCAGCTGCCGGGTCCTACAACTGAACACTGAAGCTTTCTTT. It translates to CASCRVLQLNTEAFF.

This clonotype was seen repeatedly, ten times or more. CDR3 bases: TGTGCCAGCAGTGAATGGGCAGCCTACGAGCAGTACTTC. Protein product: CASSEWAAYEQYF. The V call is TRBV2, the J call TRBJ2-7; no firm D call. Germline CDR1 SNHLY, CDR2 FYNNEI. This CDR3 has 13 amino acids. V gave up 2 bases and J gave up 2 bases, with 7 bases separating them.

The rearrangement links TRBV28 to TRBJ1-5; 7 bases are shared with TRBD1. CDR3 length: 12 amino acids. V shed 10 bases and J 5 bases; nucleotides not matched to a gene: 5. Germline V lookup: CDR1 MDHEN, CDR2 SYDVKM. The CDR3 nucleotides are TGTGCCACCCTAACAGGGGATCAGCCCCAGCATTTT. Its translation: CATLTGDQPQHF.

The J gene is TRBJ2-1, the V gene TRBV29-1, with D possibly being TRBD2 (5 bases). Germline CDR1 SQVTM, CDR2 ANQGSEA. This CDR3 spans 10 amino acids. V was pared by 5 bases and J by 7 bases, with 6 bases between. The CDR3 loop is CSVTGNEQFF. The CDR3 coding sequence is TGCAGCGTTACGGGGAATGAGCAGTTCTTC.

This clonotype has just a few counts. The V and J genes are TRBV12-3 or TRBV12-4 and TRBJ1-1, with TRBD1 identical over 8 bases. J lost 3 bases, V lost 3 bases, and 0 bases had no gene match. The CDR3 has 13 residues. CDR3 region: CASSLGQDTEAFF. The CDR3 DNA follows: TGTGCCAGCAGTTTGGGACAGGACACTGAAGCTTTCTTT.